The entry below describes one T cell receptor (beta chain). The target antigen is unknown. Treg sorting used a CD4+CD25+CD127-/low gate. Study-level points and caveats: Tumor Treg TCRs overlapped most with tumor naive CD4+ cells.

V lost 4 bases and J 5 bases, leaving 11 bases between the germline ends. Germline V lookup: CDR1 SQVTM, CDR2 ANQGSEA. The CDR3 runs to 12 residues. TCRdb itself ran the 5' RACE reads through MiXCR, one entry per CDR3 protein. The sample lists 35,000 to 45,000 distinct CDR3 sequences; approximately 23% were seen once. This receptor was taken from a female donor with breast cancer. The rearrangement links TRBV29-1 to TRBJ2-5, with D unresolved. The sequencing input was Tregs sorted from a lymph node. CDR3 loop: CSVGSLVETQYF. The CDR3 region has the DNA TGCAGCGTTGGTTCCCTAGTGGAGACCCAGTACTTC.